The rows below give T cell receptor beta chains drawn from one sample of a study of T-cell reconstitution after alpha-beta-depleted transplantation in children. Via MiXCR, TCRdb re-called the PCR reads, giving one row per CDR3 protein. Here the sample spans approximately 400,000 distinct CDR3 sequences, approximately 11% being singletons. The sample in question was PBMCs from the stem cell graft donor, obtained from the stem cell graft. Source of these receptors: a human donor who donated a stem cell graft to a child with acute myeloid leukemia. CDR3s include the opening cysteine and the closing phenylalanine or tryptophan. The order of the fields is J gene, clone size, V gene, D gene, CDR3 DNA, CDR3 protein. The D gene is left open where the match is weak. Not every row has a clone size; where given, it reads once, few, many or a size class.

>TRBJ1-5|-|TRBV12-3/TRBV12-4|TRBD1
TGTGCCAGCAGTTTAGACAGGGGTTATAGCAATCAGCCCCAGCATTTT
CASSLDRGYSNQPQHF
>TRBJ2-1|-|TRBV13|-
TGTGCCAGCAGCATTCGGGGTAGCTTAGAGCAGTTCTTC
CASSIRGSLEQFF
>TRBJ1-2|many|TRBV29-1|TRBD1
TGCAGCGTTGACCGGACAGGGGGCTACACCTTC
CSVDRTGGYTF
>TRBJ2-5|-|TRBV20-1|TRBD2
TGCAGTGCTAGAGATTATAGCGGGGGGGCTGGAGAGACCCAGTACTTC
CSARDYSGGAGETQYF
>TRBJ2-1|once|TRBV7-8|-
TGTGCCAGCAGCCCTATCGGCCCCGGCTACAATGCGCAGTTCTTC
CASSPIGPGYNAQFF
>TRBJ2-1|few|TRBV19|-
TGTGCCAGTAGTATATCCGGGGAGGAACCCTACAATGAGCAGTTCTTC
CASSISGEEPYNEQFF
>TRBJ1-6|few|TRBV6-2/TRBV6-3|-
TGTGCCAGCACTGCGACGGGGTCACCCCTCCACTTT
CASTATGSPLHF
>TRBJ2-5|few|TRBV5-1|-
TGCGCCAGCAGCTTGGCCGGGCAACAAGAGACCCAGTACTTC
CASSLAGQQETQYF
>TRBJ2-1|once|TRBV20-1|TRBD1
TGCAGTGCTACTACTACCGGGACAGGGTTCTACAATGAGCAGTTCTTC
CSATTTGTGFYNEQFF
>TRBJ1-6|few|TRBV29-1|-
TGCAGCTTCGCCGGGCCTCTGGGTTCACCCCTCCACTTT
CSFAGPLGSPLHF
>TRBJ2-2|-|TRBV6-1|TRBD2
TGTGCCAGCAGTGAAGGGCTAGCGGGGGGTACCGGGGAGCTGTTTTTT
CASSEGLAGGTGELFF
>TRBJ2-7|-|TRBV4-1|-
TGCGCCAGCAGCCAAGTATTAGGGACGCCCTACGAGCAGTACTTC
CASSQVLGTPYEQYF
>TRBJ2-4|few|TRBV11-3|TRBD1
TGTGCCAGCAGCTTCAGGGGGTGGCAGCCGAAGGCCAAAAACATTCAGTACTTC
CASSFRGWQPKAKNIQYF
>TRBJ2-5|many|TRBV7-8|TRBD1
TGTGCCAGCAGCCCTGGGGCCCAGGGGGCGAAAGAGACCCAGTACTTC
CASSPGAQGAKETQYF
>TRBJ1-3|-|TRBV7-6|TRBD1
TGTGCCAGCAGCTTAACGGGACAGGGCTCTGGAAACACCATATATTTT
CASSLTGQGSGNTIYF
>TRBJ2-3|few|TRBV7-3|TRBD1
TGTGCCAGCAGCTTCGACAGGGACGCAGATACGCAGTATTTT
CASSFDRDADTQYF
>TRBJ2-1|few|TRBV20-1|TRBD2
TGCAGTGCTAGAGACTCAACCGGGACTAGGTACAATGAGCAGTTCTTC
CSARDSTGTRYNEQFF
>TRBJ2-3|-|TRBV7-3|TRBD2
TGTGCCAGCAGCCCGCGAGCGGGGGGGGACACAGATACGCAGTATTTT
CASSPRAGGDTDTQYF
>TRBJ2-5|-|TRBV5-5|TRBD2
TGTGCCAGCAGCCGACCCCAGGGACTAGCGGGGGAGACCCAGTACTTC
CASSRPQGLAGETQYF
>TRBJ1-4|-|TRBV5-6|-
TGTGCCAGCAGCTCCAAGGAGGGGACTAATGAAAAACTGTTTTTT
CASSSKEGTNEKLFF
>TRBJ1-1|few|TRBV27|-
TGTGCCAGCAAACGGGGGTTGGAAGCTTTCTTT
CASKRGLEAFF
>TRBJ1-2|few|TRBV5-1|TRBD1
TGCGCCAGCAGCTTGGAGACAGGGGGCTCTTATGGCTACACCTTC
CASSLETGGSYGYTF
>TRBJ2-5|-|TRBV4-1|TRBD1
TGCGCCAGCAGCCAAAGTACAGGGGAACAGACCCAGTACTTC
CASSQSTGEQTQYF
>TRBJ1-1|few|TRBV6-1|-
TGTGCCAGCAGTGAACAGGGAGACACTGAAGCTTTCTTT
CASSEQGDTEAFF
>TRBJ2-2|few|TRBV20-1|-
TGCAGTGCAGGGGTCTACACCGGGGAGCTGTTTTTT
CSAGVYTGELFF
>TRBJ2-2|-|TRBV12-3/TRBV12-4|-
TGTGCCATTCGGGAGATCGGGGAGCTGTTTTTT
CAIREIGELFF
>TRBJ2-5|few|TRBV5-1|-
TGCGCCAGCAGCTTCGGGTCGGGGCTCCAAGAGACCCAGTACTTC
CASSFGSGLQETQYF
>TRBJ2-7|many|TRBV6-2/TRBV6-3|-
TGTGCCAGCAGTTACCTACTATCCTACGAGCAGTACTTC
CASSYLLSYEQYF
>TRBJ1-5|once|TRBV5-1|TRBD1
TGCGCCAGCAGCCCCCTTGGGACAGGGGGTCAGCCCCAGCATTTT
CASSPLGTGGQPQHF
>TRBJ2-3|-|TRBV7-2|TRBD2
TGTGCCAGCAGCCTAGATAGCGGGGTGGCAGATACGCAGTATTTT
CASSLDSGVADTQYF
>TRBJ1-2|many|TRBV6-1|-
TGTGCCAGCAGTGAAGCAAGGGGCCCCGGCTATGGCTACACCTTC
CASSEARGPGYGYTF
>TRBJ1-6|few|TRBV15|TRBD1
TGTGCCACCAGCTATTCGCGGGACAGTAATTCACCCCTCCACTTT
CATSYSRDSNSPLHF
>TRBJ1-3|-|TRBV19|-
TGTGCCAGTAGCAGAACCTCTGGAAACACCATATATTTT
CASSRTSGNTIYF